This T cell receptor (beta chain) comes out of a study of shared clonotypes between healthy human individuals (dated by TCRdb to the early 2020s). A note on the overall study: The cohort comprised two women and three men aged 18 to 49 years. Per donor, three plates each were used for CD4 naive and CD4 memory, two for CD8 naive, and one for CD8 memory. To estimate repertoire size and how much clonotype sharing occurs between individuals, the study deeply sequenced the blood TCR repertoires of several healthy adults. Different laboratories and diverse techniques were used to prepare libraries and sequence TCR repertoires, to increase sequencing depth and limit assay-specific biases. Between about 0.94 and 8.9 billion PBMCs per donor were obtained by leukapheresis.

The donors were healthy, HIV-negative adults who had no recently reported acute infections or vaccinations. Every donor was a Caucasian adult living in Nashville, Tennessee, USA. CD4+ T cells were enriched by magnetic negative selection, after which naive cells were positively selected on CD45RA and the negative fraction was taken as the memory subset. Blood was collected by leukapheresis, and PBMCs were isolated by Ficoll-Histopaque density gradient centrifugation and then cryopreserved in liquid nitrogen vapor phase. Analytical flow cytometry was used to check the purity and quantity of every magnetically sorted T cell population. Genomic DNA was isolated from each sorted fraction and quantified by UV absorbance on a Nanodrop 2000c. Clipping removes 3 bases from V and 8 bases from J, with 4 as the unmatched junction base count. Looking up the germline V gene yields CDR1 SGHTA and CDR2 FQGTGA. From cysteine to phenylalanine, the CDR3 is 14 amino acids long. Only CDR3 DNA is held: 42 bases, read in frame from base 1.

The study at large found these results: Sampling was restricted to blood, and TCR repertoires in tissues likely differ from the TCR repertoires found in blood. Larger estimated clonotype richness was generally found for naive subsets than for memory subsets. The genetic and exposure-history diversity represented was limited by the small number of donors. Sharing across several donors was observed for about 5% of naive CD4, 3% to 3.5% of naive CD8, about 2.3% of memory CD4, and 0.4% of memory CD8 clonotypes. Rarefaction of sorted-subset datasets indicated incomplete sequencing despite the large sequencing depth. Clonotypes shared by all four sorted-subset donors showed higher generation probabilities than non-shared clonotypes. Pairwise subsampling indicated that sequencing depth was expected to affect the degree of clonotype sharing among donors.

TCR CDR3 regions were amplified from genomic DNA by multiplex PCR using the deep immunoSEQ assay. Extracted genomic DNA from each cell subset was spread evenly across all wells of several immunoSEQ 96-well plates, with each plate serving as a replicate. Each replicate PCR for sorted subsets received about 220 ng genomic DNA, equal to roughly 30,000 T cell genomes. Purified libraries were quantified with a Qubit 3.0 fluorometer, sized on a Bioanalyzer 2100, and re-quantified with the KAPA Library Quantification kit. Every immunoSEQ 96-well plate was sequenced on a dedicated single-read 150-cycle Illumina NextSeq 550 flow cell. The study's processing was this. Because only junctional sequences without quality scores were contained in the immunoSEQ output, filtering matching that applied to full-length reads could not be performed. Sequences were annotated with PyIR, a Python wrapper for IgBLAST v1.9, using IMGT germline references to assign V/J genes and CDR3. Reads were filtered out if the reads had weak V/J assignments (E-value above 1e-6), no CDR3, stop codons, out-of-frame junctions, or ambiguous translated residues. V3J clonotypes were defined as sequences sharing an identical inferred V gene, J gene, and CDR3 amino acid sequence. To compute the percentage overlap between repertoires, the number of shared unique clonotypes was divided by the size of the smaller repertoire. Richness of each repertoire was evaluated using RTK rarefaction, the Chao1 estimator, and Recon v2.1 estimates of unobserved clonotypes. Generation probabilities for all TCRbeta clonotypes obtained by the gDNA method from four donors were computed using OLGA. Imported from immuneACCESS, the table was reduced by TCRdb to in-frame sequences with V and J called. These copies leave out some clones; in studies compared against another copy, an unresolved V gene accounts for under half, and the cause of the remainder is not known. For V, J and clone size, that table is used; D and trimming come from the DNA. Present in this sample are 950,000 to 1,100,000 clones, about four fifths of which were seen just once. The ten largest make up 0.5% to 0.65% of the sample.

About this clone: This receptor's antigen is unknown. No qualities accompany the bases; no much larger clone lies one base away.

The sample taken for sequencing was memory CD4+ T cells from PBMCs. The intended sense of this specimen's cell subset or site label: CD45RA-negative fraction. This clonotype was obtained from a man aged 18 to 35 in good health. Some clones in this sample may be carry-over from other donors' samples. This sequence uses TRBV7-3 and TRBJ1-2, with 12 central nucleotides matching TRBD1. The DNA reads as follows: TGTGCCAGCAGCTTCGACGGGACAGGGGGCGGCTACACCTTC. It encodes CASSFDGTGGGYTF.